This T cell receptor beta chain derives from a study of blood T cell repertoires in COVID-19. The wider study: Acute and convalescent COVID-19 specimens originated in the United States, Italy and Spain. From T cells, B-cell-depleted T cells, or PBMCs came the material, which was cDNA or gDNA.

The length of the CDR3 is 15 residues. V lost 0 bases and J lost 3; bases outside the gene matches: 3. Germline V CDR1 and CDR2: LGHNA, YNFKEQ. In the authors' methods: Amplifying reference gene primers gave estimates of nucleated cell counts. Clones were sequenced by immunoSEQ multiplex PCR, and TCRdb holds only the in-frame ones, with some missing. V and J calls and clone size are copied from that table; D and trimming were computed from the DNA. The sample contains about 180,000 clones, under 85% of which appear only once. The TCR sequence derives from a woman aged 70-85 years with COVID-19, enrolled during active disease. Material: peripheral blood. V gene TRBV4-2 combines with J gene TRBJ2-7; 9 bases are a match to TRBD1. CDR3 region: CASSQETGGLYEQYF. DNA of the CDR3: TGTGCCAGCAGCCAAGAGACAGGGGGGCTCTACGAGCAGTACTTC.